Following are 3 T cell receptor beta chains from one sample sequenced in a study of T cell repertoires in cytomegalovirus infection. Via MiXCR, TCRdb re-called the reads, giving one row per CDR3 protein. This table holds about 190,000 distinct CDR3 sequences, roughly 9.8% found once. The sample comprised PBMCs. Receptors were obtained from a human donor in good health (CMV status not recorded). Some clones in this sample may be carry-over from other donors' samples.

This clonotype has at least ten counts. The rearrangement joins TRBV28 to TRBJ1-1; D ambiguous. The V end lost 5 bases, the J end lost 0 bases, and 10 bases lay between the germline ends. The CDR3 runs 14 residues. Germline CDR1 MDHEN, CDR2 SYDVKM. The CDR3 here is CASSNAGMNTEAFF. As DNA, the CDR3 is TGTGCCAGCAGTAACGCGGGCATGAACACTGAAGCTTTCTTT.

The rearrangement uses TRBV19 and TRBJ2-3, with no clear D. Germline CDR1 reads LNHDA; CDR2 reads SQIVND (reference sequence). The CDR3 is 14 amino acids. The V end was cut by 3 bases, the J end by 5 bases, with 12 bases between. The CDR3 is CASSIWAVQDTQYF. The CDR3 region has the DNA TGTGCCAGTAGTATCTGGGCAGTACAAGATACGCAGTATTTT.

This clonotype has a count of ten or more. The V call is TRBV7-9, the J call TRBJ2-3; D is undetermined. This CDR3 has 13 amino acids. Germline V CDR1 and CDR2: SEHNR, FQNEAQ (reference sequence). Trimming took off 10 bases at V and 1 base at J, with 12 bases between the two ends. The CDR3 bases are TGTGCCATCGACGGAGTGGGCACAGATACGCAGTATTTT. Amino acid sequence: CAIDGVGTDTQYF.